This T cell receptor (beta chain) was identified in a study of molecular identifiers for immune sequencing clone quantification. Looking at the study overall: RNA from around 20,000 or 100,000 naive CD8 cells was split five ways in replicates, with four sequenced. Study-level results: Clones carrying above 20 RNA copies accounted for over 99% of effector molecules, under 1% in naive cells.

Libraries used roughly 18,000 to 1,100,000 sorted naive CD8 T cells and 10%, 30% or 50% RNA input. Naive CD8 T cells were sorted as CD8+CD4-CCR7+CD45RA+. As regards this clonotype: Its target is not known.

TCRdb independently ran MiXCR on the PCR reads; one entry per CDR3 protein. Of 300,000 to 400,000 distinct CDR3 sequences listed, about 22% are singletons. The germline CDR1 and CDR2 sequences are MNHNY and SVGAGI (reference sequence). The CDR3 loop spans 12 amino acids. The V and J ends lost 6 bases and 8 bases respectively, with 13 bases between them. The sequenced sample was naive CD8+ T cells from blood, with Jurkat cell RNA spiked in. As to subset: FACS-sorted CD8+CD4-CCR7+CD45RA+ naive T cells. The gene calls are TRBV6-6 and TRBJ1-1, with D unresolved. The TCR comes from a human donor in good health. Some libraries in this study had Jurkat cell RNA spiked in. The DNA of the CDR3 is TGTGCCAGCAGCCCTTTGATCGGGGAAGCTTTCTTT. Residues: CASSPLIGEAFF.